These 10 T cell receptor beta chains were all obtained from the same sample, sequenced in a study of T cell changes during pregnancy in multiple sclerosis. Produced via immunoSEQ multiplex PCR; TCRdb's table is partial and in-frame only. The sample lists 45,000 to 60,000 clones, about 92% occurring once. The sequences come from CD4+ T cells from peripheral blood mononuclear cells, collected in the third trimester of pregnancy. The receptors originated from a female donor with multiple sclerosis, enrolled in a pregnancy study.

This clone was seen only once. The rearrangement links TRBV6-6 to TRBJ2-1; 8 positions match TRBD1. Germline lookup yields CDR1 MNHNY and CDR2 SVGAGI (reference sequence). The CDR3 has 14 amino acids. Germline trimming cut 5 bases from V and 5 bases from J; bases unmatched to any gene: 5. The CDR3 sequence: CASSNRGKNNEQFF. CDR3 DNA sequence: TGTGCCAGCAGTAACAGGGGGAAAAACAATGAGCAGTTCTTC.

J is TRBJ2-7 and V is TRBV19, with TRBD1 matching 7 bases. The V and J ends lost 4 bases and 7 bases, in that order; junction bases with no gene match: 10. The CDR3 totals 14 residues. Germline V gene sequence: CDR1 LNHDA, CDR2 SQIVND (reference sequence). CDR3 in amino acids: CASSTLTGSLEQYF. The CDR3 DNA reads TGTGCCAGTAGTACCCTGACAGGGTCCCTGGAGCAGTACTTC.

The chain has TRBV5-1 and TRBJ2-3; D call uncertain. This CDR3 comprises 14 residues. CDR1 and CDR2 (germline): SGHRS, YFSETQ. V was shortened by 0 bases and J by 2 bases, with 7 bases between the two germline ends. CDR3 nucleotides: TGCGCCAGCAGCTTGGTGGGCACCACAGATACGCAGTATTTT. Its protein product is CASSLVGTTDTQYF.

The CDR3 protein is CASSLPGQSYGYTF. CDR3 nucleotide sequence: TGTGCCAGCAGTTTACCCGGACAGTCCTATGGCTACACCTTC. The J gene is TRBJ1-2, the V gene TRBV28, with a weak D call TRBD1 (6 bases). CDR1 and CDR2 from the germline V gene are MDHEN and SYDVKM. This CDR3 comprises 14 residues. V dropped 2 bases and J dropped 4 bases, with 11 bases sitting between them.

V and J are TRBV19 and TRBJ1-5; D is unclear. CDR3 size: 14 residues. The germline CDR1 and CDR2 sequences are LNHDA and SQIVND (reference sequence). Deletions cut 8 bases from V and 0 bases from J, with 11 bases between. The CDR3 sequence: CASGPTSSNQPQHF. CDR3 DNA sequence: TGTGCCAGTGGCCCGACAAGTAGCAATCAGCCCCAGCATTTT.

This chain connects TRBV6-6 to TRBJ2-7; 7 nucleotides align to TRBD2. Germline CDR1 MNHNY, CDR2 SVGAGI (reference sequence). V was pared by 0 bases and J by 3 bases, with 8 bases of the junction left unmatched. The CDR3 contains 16 residues. The CDR3 DNA sequence: TGTGCCAGCAGTTACTCCGAAGTGGGAGGGCACTACGAGCAGTACTTC. Translation gives CASSYSEVGGHYEQYF.

J is TRBJ2-1 and V is TRBV5-1, with 10 bases identical to TRBD2. The J segment lost 1 base and the V segment lost 0 bases, leaving 4 bases of the junction unmatched. The CDR3 is 17 amino acids. Germline lookup yields CDR1 SGHRS and CDR2 YFSETQ. The CDR3 is CASSLAFSGRSYNEQFF. CDR3 DNA sequence: TGCGCCAGCAGCTTGGCTTTTAGCGGGAGGTCCTACAATGAGCAGTTCTTC. Looking up the rest from reference TRBV5-1 and TRBJ2-1 gives the full variable domain: KAGVTQTPRYLIKTRGQQVTLSCSPISGHRSVSWYQQTPGQGLQFLFEYFSETQRNKGNFPGRFSGRQFSNSRSEMNVSTLELGDSALYLCASSLAFSGRSYNEQFFGPGTRLTVL.

The chain combines TRBV5-1 with TRBJ2-5; D gene ambiguous. V shed 0 bases and J shed 2 bases, with 11 bases lying between them. CDR1 is SGHRS and CDR2 is YFSETQ in the germline V gene. The CDR3 contains 15 residues. CDR3 sequence reads: CASSLANTVQETQYF. CDR3 coding DNA: TGCGCCAGCAGCTTGGCCAACACCGTTCAAGAGACCCAGTACTTC.

The chain employs TRBV2 and TRBJ1-5; TRBD1 is a possible D gene (6 bases). Germline CDR1 SNHLY, CDR2 FYNNEI. This CDR3 region has 12 residues. Deletions cut 6 bases from V and 4 bases from J, with 7 bases between. This CDR3 reads CASRRGNQPQHF. In nucleotides, the CDR3 is TGTGCCAGCAGGAGGGGGAATCAGCCCCAGCATTTT.

The chain employs TRBV29-1 and TRBJ2-7, with 9 bases matching TRBD1. The CDR3 has 16 residues. The germline gives CDR1 SQVTM, CDR2 ANQGSEA. V gave up 5 bases and J gave up 2 bases; unmatched junction bases: 13. The CDR3 DNA is TGCAGCGTTCTCTCCTCCCTCAGGGACAGGGCCTACGAGCAGTACTTC. Translating gives CSVLSSLRDRAYEQYF.